One and the same sample provided the 27 T cell receptor beta chains below, sequenced in a study of CD8 T cells in Susac syndrome. Reverse transcription used about 0.45 to 1 ug RNA and random hexamers. TCRdb re-called the immunoSEQ multiplex PCR reads with MiXCR, one entry per CDR3 protein. The sample lists 180,000 or so distinct CDR3 sequences; about 94% were seen once. The specimen sequenced was CD4+ T cells from PBMCs. The receptors here all came from a human donor in good health.

J is TRBJ1-1 and V is TRBV20-1; 9 bases map to TRBD1. Germline-derived CDR1 and CDR2 are DFQATT and SNEGSKA (reference sequence). V lost 5 bases to trimming and J lost 5 bases; unmatched junction nucleotides: 6. The CDR3 runs to 13 residues. The CDR3 bases are TGCAGTGCTCTGACAGGGGGAAGAACTGAAGCTTTCTTT. This codes for CSALTGGRTEAFF.

This rearrangement joins TRBV7-2 to TRBJ2-4, with TRBD1 identical over 10 bases. V lost 4 bases and J lost 6; bases outside the gene matches: 3. Germline V gene sequence: CDR1 SGHTA, CDR2 FQGNSA. The CDR3 spans 14 residues. The CDR3 DNA reads TGTGCCAGCAGCTCGACAGGGGGCGGAAACATTCAGTACTTC. Protein product: CASSSTGGGNIQYF.

The chain joins TRBV29-1 to TRBJ1-2, with a weak D call TRBD1 (6 bases). Germline CDR1 is SQVTM and CDR2 is ANQGSEA. Trimming pared 3 bases from V and 0 bases from J, leaving 14 bases between. The CDR3 contains 15 residues. CDR3 DNA: TGCAGCGTTGATTTTGGGGGCAGTACTAACTATGGCTACACCTTC. This encodes CSVDFGGSTNYGYTF.

This clonotype was observed once. The chain links TRBV6-2 or TRBV6-3 to TRBJ2-3; 10 bases align to TRBD2. This CDR3 is 14 amino acids long. J gave up 5 bases and V 6 bases, and 5 bases lay outside the gene matches. The germline CDR1 and CDR2 sequences are MNHEY and SVGEGT. This CDR3 is CASRAGGPIDTQYF. The CDR3 nucleotides are TGTGCCAGCAGAGCGGGGGGGCCGATAGATACGCAGTATTTT.

This chain connects TRBV29-1 to TRBJ2-3; D gene ambiguous. The germline V gene has CDR1 SQVTM and CDR2 ANQGSEA. The germline V and J ends were trimmed by 8 bases and 4 bases, with 10 bases remaining between them. The CDR3 is made up of 11 amino acids. The CDR3 loop reads CSPGGPDTQYF. CDR3 coding DNA: TGCAGCCCGGGTGGCCCAGATACGCAGTATTTT.

The rearrangement uses TRBV25-1 and TRBJ2-3, with 7 bases identical to TRBD2. The CDR3 spans 15 residues. V lost 0 bases to trimming and J lost 4 bases; unmatched junction nucleotides: 4. Per germline, CDR1 MGHDK and CDR2 SYGVNS. The CDR3 nucleotides read TGTGCCAGCAGTGAATACGGCGGGGGTGCAGATACGCAGTATTTT. It yields the protein CASSEYGGGADTQYF.

V and J are TRBV2 and TRBJ2-3; D remains unclear. V dropped 5 bases and J dropped 2 bases, with 5 bases sitting between them. The germline V gene encodes CDR1 SNHLY and CDR2 FYNNEI. This CDR3 is built from 12 residues. The CDR3 protein is CASSTDTDTQYF. DNA for the CDR3: TGTGCCAGCAGTACAGACACAGATACGCAGTATTTT.

The chain is built from TRBV3-1 and TRBJ1-6, with 7 bases identical to TRBD1. V lost 4 bases, J lost 7 bases, and 1 base stayed unmatched. The CDR3 length is 13 residues. Per germline, CDR1 LGHDT and CDR2 YNNKEL (reference sequence). This chain's CDR3 is CASSPTGNSPLHF. The CDR3 bases are TGTGCCAGCAGCCCGACAGGGAATTCACCCCTCCACTTT.

J is TRBJ2-1 and V is TRBV20-1; a weak D match, TRBD1 (6 bases). CDR3 length equals 13 residues. V was trimmed by 6 bases and J by 7 bases, leaving 16 bases between them. Germline values: CDR1 DFQATT, CDR2 SNEGSKA (reference sequence). The CDR3 DNA reads as TGCAGTGCCCCCCGTGGGGGCCGGAATGAGCAGTTCTTC. Translation gives CSAPRGGRNEQFF.

V and J are TRBV20-1 and TRBJ1-2; TRBD1 matches at 7 bases. V dropped 2 bases and J dropped 3; count of bases not matched to a gene: 6. The CDR3 length is 14 residues. The germline CDR1 and CDR2 sequences are DFQATT and SNEGSKA (reference sequence). The CDR3 DNA sequence: TGCAGTGCTAGAAAGGAGACAGGGTACTATGGCTACACCTTC. It specifies CSARKETGYYGYTF.

The rearrangement joins TRBV3-1 to TRBJ2-2; D not resolved. CDR3 length equals 12 residues. Germline V gene data show CDR1 as LGHDT and CDR2 as YNNKEL (reference sequence). V lost 3 bases and J lost 6, with 5 bases in between. CDR3 in DNA: TGTGCCAGCAGCCAGAGTTCCGGGGAGCTGTTTTTT. It codes for CASSQSSGELFF.

This chain connects TRBV18 to TRBJ2-7, with 7 bases matching TRBD2. The germline V gene encodes CDR1 KGHSH and CDR2 LQKENI. V dropped 0 bases and J dropped 4; count of bases not matched to a gene: 0. This CDR3 contains 13 residues. The DNA of the CDR3 is TGTGCCAGCTCACCACCGGGACTATACGAGCAGTACTTC. Its protein product is CASSPPGLYEQYF.

CDR3 nucleotide sequence: TGCGCCAGCAGCCAAGGAAACTTCTCACCCCTCCACTTT. It is translated as CASSQGNFSPLHF. The V call is TRBV4-3, the J call TRBJ1-6, with D hard to call. Between the trimmed V and J ends, which lost 1 base and 10 bases, there was a span of 8 bases. Germline V gene lookup returns CDR1 LGHNA and CDR2 YSLEER. The CDR3 runs to 13 residues.

The rearrangement links TRBV7-2 to TRBJ2-3; 15 bases agree with TRBD2. The CDR3 covers 16 residues. CDR1 is SGHTA and CDR2 is FQGNSA in the germline V gene. The J segment lost 4 bases and the V segment lost 5 bases, leaving 4 bases of the junction unmatched. This chain's CDR3 is CASSRGLAGGSDTQYF. The CDR3 DNA reads TGTGCCAGCAGCCGTGGACTAGCGGGGGGGTCAGATACGCAGTATTTT.

The chain has TRBV2 and TRBJ2-5; 7 bases match TRBD2. The CDR3 runs 14 residues. V gave up 6 bases and J gave up 5 bases; unmatched junction bases: 9. CDR1 and CDR2 from the germline V gene are SNHLY and FYNNEI. The CDR3 loop reads CASSGYTSAETQYF. The CDR3 DNA follows: TGTGCCAGCAGCGGCTATACTAGCGCGGAGACCCAGTACTTC.

Only one count was recorded for this clonotype. V usage is TRBV7-9 and J usage is TRBJ1-1, with D possibly TRBD1 on 6 matching bases. CDR3 size: 15 residues. CDR1 SEHNR and CDR2 FQNEAQ come from the germline V gene (reference sequence). Trimming left V 1 base short and J 1 base short, with 10 bases between. The CDR3 DNA reads as TGTGCCAGCAGCTTAGGAGGACAGAAGAACACTGAAGCTTTCTTT. Protein sequence: CASSLGGQKNTEAFF.

The chain couples TRBV20-1 to TRBJ2-2; D might be TRBD1 or TRBD2, each matching 5 bases. The CDR3 is 14 residues long. CDR1 and CDR2 (germline): DFQATT, SNEGSKA (reference sequence). Trimming stripped 4 bases from V and 0 bases from J, with 9 bases between. This CDR3 is CSATGPPNTGELFF. CDR3 coding DNA: TGCAGTGCTACGGGACCGCCGAACACCGGGGAGCTGTTTTTT.

The chain recombines TRBV29-1 with TRBJ1-1; D not resolved. The CDR3 extends over 12 amino acids. Germline CDR1 SQVTM, CDR2 ANQGSEA. V lost 4 bases and J lost 2, with 8 bases in between. The CDR3 reads CSVASSNTEAFF. In DNA, the CDR3 is TGCAGCGTTGCCAGTAGTAACACTGAAGCTTTCTTT.

The rearrangement joins TRBV6-4 to TRBJ2-5; 9 nucleotides align to TRBD2. Germline CDR1 and CDR2: MRHNA and SNTAGT. CDR3 size: 16 residues. Trimming took 3 bases from V and 4 from J; bases not matched to a gene: 9. The CDR3 sequence is CASSERASGEPETQYF. The CDR3, as DNA: TGTGCCAGCAGTGAAAGGGCTAGCGGGGAACCAGAGACCCAGTACTTC.

This chain uses TRBV20-1 with TRBJ2-7; 15 nucleotides agree with TRBD2. The V gene's germline CDR1 is DFQATT and CDR2 SNEGSKA (reference sequence). The CDR3 is 15 amino acids. After removal of 6 bases from V and 4 bases from J, the junction contained 7 bases not matched to a gene. The DNA of the CDR3 is TGCAGTGCCCGGACTAGCGGGGGGGCCGGTTACGAGCAGTACTTC. It yields the protein CSARTSGGAGYEQYF.

This sequence joins TRBV24-1 and TRBJ2-7; 7 bases map to TRBD1. Looked up from germline, CDR1 is KGHDR and CDR2 is SFDVKD. The CDR3 loop spans 14 amino acids. V lost 2 bases, J lost 1 base, and 1 base stayed unmatched. The CDR3 protein is CATSDWTGSYEQYF. The CDR3 coding sequence is TGTGCCACCAGTGATTGGACAGGATCCTACGAGCAGTACTTC.

This clonotype came up once. The V call is TRBV5-4, the J call TRBJ2-1, with 11 bases identical to TRBD2. Germline V gene data show CDR1 as SGHNT and CDR2 as YYREEE (reference sequence). J lost 3 bases, V lost 0 bases, and 2 bases had no gene match. The CDR3 has 16 residues. The DNA for the CDR3 is TGTGCCAGCAGCTTGGCCGGGACTAGCGGCTACAATGAGCAGTTCTTC. It codes for CASSLAGTSGYNEQFF.

The chain couples TRBV6-5 to TRBJ2-5; 7 positions agree with TRBD1. CDR3 length equals 15 residues. CDR1 MNHEY and CDR2 SVGAGI come from the germline V gene. The ends lost 0 bases at V and 6 bases at J; junction bases unmatched: 7. CDR3 loop: CASSYSPGQRQTQYF. The CDR3 nucleotides are TGTGCCAGCAGTTACTCTCCGGGACAGCGCCAGACCCAGTACTTC.

The chain couples TRBV7-2 to TRBJ1-2; 8 bases fit TRBD1. J was trimmed by 2 bases and V by 1 base; bases with no gene match: 6. CDR1 is SGHTA, CDR2 FQGNSA, per germline. The CDR3 runs 16 residues. CDR3 DNA: TGTGCCAGCAGCTTAGTCGTGACAGGGGCCAACTATGGCTACACCTTC. Its protein product is CASSLVVTGANYGYTF.

V usage is TRBV2 and J usage is TRBJ1-2; D is ambiguous. Germline CDR1 is SNHLY and CDR2 is FYNNEI. Between the trimmed V and J ends, which lost 7 bases and 7 bases, there was a span of 13 bases. This CDR3 is built from 12 residues. CDR3 bases: TGTGCCAGCACCGGCCCCGGGTCTGGCTACACCTTC. Its protein is CASTGPGSGYTF. Full variable domain (rest looked up from reference TRBV2 and TRBJ1-2): EPEVTQTPSHQVTQMGQEVILRCVPISNHLYFYWYRQILGQKVEFLVSFYNNEISEKSEIFDDQFSVERPDGSNFTLKIRSTKLEDSAMYFCASTGPGSGYTFGSGTRLTVV.

The chain is built from TRBV19 and TRBJ2-2; possible D gene TRBD1, 6 bases. CDR3 length: 13 residues. V shed 5 bases and J shed 6 bases, with 10 bases lying between them. CDR1 and CDR2 from the germline V gene are LNHDA and SQIVND (reference sequence). In DNA form, the CDR3 reads TGTGCCAGTAGTGCTCACAGGGCCGGGGAGCTGTTTTTT. Translating gives CASSAHRAGELFF.

V and J are TRBV3-1 and TRBJ2-1, with 8 bases fitting TRBD1. V trimming: 5 bases; J trimming: 8 bases; junction bases outside the gene matches: 14. The CDR3 loop spans 16 amino acids. Germline V gives CDR1 LGHDT, CDR2 YNNKEL (reference sequence). In DNA, the CDR3 is TGTGCCAGCAGCAAATCCGGGACAGGCTCTTCGTATGAGCAGTTCTTC. Translating gives CASSKSGTGSSYEQFF.